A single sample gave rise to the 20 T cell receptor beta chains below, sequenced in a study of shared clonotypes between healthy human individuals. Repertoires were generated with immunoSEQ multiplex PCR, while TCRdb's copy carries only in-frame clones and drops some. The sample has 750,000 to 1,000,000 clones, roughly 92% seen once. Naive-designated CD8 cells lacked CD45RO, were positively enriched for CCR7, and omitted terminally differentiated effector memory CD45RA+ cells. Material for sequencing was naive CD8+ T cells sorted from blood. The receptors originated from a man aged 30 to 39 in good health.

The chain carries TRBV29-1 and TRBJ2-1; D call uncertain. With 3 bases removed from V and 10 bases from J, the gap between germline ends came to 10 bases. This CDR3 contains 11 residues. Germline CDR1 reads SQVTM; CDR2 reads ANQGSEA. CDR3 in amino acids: CSVDVLTEQFF. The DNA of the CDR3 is TGCAGCGTTGACGTACTTACCGAGCAGTTCTTC.

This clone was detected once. This CDR3 reads CASSLAGLRGGPYEQYF. CDR3 nucleotide sequence: TGTGCCAGCAGCTTAGCGGGGTTAAGGGGTGGTCCCTACGAGCAGTACTTC. V gene TRBV7-2 combines with J gene TRBJ2-7; possible D gene TRBD1, 5 bases. CDR1 is SGHTA, CDR2 FQGNSA, per germline. Trimming left V 0 bases short and J 2 bases short, with 17 bases between. The CDR3 runs to 17 residues.

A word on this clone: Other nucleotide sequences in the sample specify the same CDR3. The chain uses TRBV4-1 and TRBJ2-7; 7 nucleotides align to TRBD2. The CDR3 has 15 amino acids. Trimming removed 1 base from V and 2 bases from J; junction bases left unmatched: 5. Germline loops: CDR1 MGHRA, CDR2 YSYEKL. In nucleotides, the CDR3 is TGCGCCAGCAGCCAAGTGGGGGGGACGACCTACGAGCAGTACTTC. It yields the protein CASSQVGGTTYEQYF.

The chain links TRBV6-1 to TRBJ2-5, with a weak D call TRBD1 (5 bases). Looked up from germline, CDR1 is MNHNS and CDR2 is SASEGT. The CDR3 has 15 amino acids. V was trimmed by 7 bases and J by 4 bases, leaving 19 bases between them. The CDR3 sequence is CASIPLAGNGETQYF. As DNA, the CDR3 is TGTGCCAGCATCCCCCTGGCAGGGAACGGAGAGACCCAGTACTTC.

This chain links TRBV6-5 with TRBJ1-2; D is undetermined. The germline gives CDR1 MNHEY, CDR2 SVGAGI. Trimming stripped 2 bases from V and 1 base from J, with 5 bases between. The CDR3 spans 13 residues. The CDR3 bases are TGTGCCAGCAGTTACGCAGTTAACTATGGCTACACCTTC. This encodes CASSYAVNYGYTF.

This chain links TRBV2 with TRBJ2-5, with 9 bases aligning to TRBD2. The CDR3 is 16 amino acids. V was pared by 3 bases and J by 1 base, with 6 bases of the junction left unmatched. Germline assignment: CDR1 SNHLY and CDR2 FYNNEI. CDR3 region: CASSDASGDLQETQYF. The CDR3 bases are TGTGCCAGCAGTGATGCTAGCGGGGACCTCCAAGAGACCCAGTACTTC.

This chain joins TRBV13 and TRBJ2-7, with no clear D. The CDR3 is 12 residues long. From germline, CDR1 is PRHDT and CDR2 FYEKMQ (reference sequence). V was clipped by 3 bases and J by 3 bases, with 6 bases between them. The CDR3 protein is CASSFSIYEQYF. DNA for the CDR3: TGTGCCAGCAGCTTTTCCATCTACGAGCAGTACTTC.

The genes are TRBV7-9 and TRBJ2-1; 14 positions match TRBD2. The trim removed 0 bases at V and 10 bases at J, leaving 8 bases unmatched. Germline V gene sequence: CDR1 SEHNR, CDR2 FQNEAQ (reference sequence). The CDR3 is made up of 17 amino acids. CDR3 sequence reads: CASSLATGTSGRGEQFF. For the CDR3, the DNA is TGTGCCAGCAGCTTAGCGACCGGGACTAGCGGGAGAGGGGAGCAGTTCTTC.

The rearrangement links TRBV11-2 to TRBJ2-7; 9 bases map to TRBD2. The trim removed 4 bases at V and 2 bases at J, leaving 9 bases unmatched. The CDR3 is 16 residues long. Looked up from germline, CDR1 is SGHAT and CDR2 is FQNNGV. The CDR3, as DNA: TGTGCCAGCAGCTCCCAATTGACTAGCGGACCCTACGAGCAGTACTTC. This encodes CASSSQLTSGPYEQYF.

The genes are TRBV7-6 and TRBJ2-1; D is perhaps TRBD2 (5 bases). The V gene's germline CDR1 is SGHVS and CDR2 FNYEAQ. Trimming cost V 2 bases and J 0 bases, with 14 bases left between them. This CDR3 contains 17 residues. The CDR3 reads CASSLQWSGSSYNEQFF. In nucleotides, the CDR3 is TGTGCCAGCAGCTTACAGTGGAGCGGCAGCTCCTACAATGAGCAGTTCTTC.

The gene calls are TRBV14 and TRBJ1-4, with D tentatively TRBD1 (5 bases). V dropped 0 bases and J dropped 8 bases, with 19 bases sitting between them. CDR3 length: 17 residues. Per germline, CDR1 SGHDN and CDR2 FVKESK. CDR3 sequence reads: CASSQEGSGSGSEKLFF. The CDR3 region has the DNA TGTGCCAGCAGCCAAGAGGGGTCAGGGTCCGGAAGCGAAAAACTGTTTTTT.

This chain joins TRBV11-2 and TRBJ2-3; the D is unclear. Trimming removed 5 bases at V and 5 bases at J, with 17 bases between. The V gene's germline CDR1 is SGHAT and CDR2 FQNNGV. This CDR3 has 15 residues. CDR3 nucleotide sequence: TGTGCCAGCAGCCCGCCCCCTGGCAGACTAGATACGCAGTATTTT. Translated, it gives CASSPPPGRLDTQYF.

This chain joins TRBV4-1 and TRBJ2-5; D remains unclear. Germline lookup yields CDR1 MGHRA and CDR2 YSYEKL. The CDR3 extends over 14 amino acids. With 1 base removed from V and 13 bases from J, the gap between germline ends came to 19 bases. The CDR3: CASSQGPLTFSPYF. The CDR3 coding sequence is TGCGCCAGCAGCCAAGGCCCTTTAACTTTTTCCCCGTACTTC.

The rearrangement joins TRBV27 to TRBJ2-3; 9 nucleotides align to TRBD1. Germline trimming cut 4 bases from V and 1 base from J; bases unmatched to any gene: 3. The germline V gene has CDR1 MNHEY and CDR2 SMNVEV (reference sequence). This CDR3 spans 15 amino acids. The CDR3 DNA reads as TGTGCCAGCAGTTGGGGGGACAGGGGCACAGATACGCAGTATTTT. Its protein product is CASSWGDRGTDTQYF.

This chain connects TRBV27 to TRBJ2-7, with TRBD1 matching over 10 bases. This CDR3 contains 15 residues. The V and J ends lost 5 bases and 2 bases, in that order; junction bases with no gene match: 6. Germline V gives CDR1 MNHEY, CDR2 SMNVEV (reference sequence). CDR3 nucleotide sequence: TGTGCCAGCAGTATGGGACAGGGGACCCCCTACGAGCAGTACTTC. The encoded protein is CASSMGQGTPYEQYF.

The CDR3 bases are TGTGCCACCCTGATCGGGACAGGGTACACAGATACGCAGTATTTT. Its translation is CATLIGTGYTDTQYF. V and J are TRBV2 and TRBJ2-3, with 9 bases fitting TRBD1. After removal of 10 bases from V and 2 bases from J, the junction contained 10 bases not matched to a gene. CDR1 is SNHLY and CDR2 is FYNNEI in the germline V gene. The CDR3 runs to 15 residues.

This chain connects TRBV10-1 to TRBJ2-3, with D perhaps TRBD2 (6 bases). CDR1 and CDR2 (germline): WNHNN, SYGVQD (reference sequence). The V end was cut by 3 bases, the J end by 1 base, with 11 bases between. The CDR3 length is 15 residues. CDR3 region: CASSDGGVGTDTQYF. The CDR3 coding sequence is TGCGCCAGCAGTGACGGGGGAGTGGGCACAGATACGCAGTATTTT.

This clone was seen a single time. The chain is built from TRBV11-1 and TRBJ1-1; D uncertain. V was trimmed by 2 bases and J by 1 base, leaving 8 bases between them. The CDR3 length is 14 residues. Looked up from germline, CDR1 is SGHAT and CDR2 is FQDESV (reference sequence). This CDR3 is CASSLKDGNTEAFF. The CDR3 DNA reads TGTGCCAGCAGCTTAAAAGACGGGAACACTGAAGCTTTCTTT. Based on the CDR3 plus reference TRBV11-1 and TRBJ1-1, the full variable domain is EAEVAQSPRYKITEKSQAVAFWCDPISGHATLYWYRQILGQGPELLVQFQDESVVDDSQLPKDRFSAERLKGVDSTLKIQPAELGDSAMYLCASSLKDGNTEAFFGQGTRLTVV.

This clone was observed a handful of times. The CDR3 nucleotides are TGTGCCAGCAGCCCCCCCTGGACGGCGTATGGCTACACCTTC. It yields the protein CASSPPWTAYGYTF. The J gene is TRBJ1-2, the V gene TRBV7-9; no clear D. In germline, CDR1 is SEHNR, CDR2 FQNEAQ (reference sequence). CDR3 length equals 14 residues. Trimming took off 5 bases at V and 5 bases at J, with 15 bases between the two ends.

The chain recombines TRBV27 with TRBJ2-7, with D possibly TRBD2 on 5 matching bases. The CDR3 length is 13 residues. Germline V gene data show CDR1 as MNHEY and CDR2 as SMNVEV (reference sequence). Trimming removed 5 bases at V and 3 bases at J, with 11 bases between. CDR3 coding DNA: TGTGCCAGCAGTATTCGGACTGACTACGAGCAGTACTTC. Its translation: CASSIRTDYEQYF.